This T cell receptor beta chain was captured by sequencing in a study of shared clonotypes between healthy human individuals. Study-level background: The donors, a couple of women and three men, were aged 18 to 49. General study points: Larger estimated richness was generally seen in naive subsets than in memory subsets.

About this clone itself: The antigen is undetermined.

Only in-frame clones appear in the TCRdb table, and some are missing; sequencing was by immunoSEQ multiplex PCR. The sample holds roughly 2.5 million clones, over 85% seen once. CDR1 is LNHDA, CDR2 SQIVND, per germline (reference sequence). The CDR3 loop spans 14 amino acids. V lost 5 bases, J lost 1 base, and 11 bases lay in between. This TCR came from a man younger than 30 in good health. The chain has TRBV19 and TRBJ2-5, with unresolved D. The sequencing sample was made of naive CD4+ T cells sorted from blood. The subset was: CD45RA+ positively selected. CDR3 nucleotide sequence: TGTGCCAGTAGTCCCTCGTGGTCCCAAGAGACCCAGTACTTC. Translated, it gives CASSPSWSQETQYF.